Listed below are T cell receptor beta chains from one sample, sequenced in a study of T cell responses to AZD1222 COVID-19 vaccine. The protocol was immunoSEQ multiplex PCR, while the TCRdb copy is restricted to in-frame clones and leaves out a portion. The sample lists around 86,000 clones, around 90% occurring once. The input for sequencing was peripheral blood, taken on day 0 of AZD1222 vaccination. These receptors all stem from an adult in good health. Each CDR3 is given with its conserved first and last residue.

J | V | CDR3
TRBJ1-2 | TRBV6-5 | CASISQGRRSYGYTF
TRBJ2-4 | TRBV30 | CAWTGAAKNIQYF
TRBJ2-7 | TRBV9 | CASSPTLHRNEQYF
TRBJ2-3 | TRBV5-1 | CASSLSGGAQSDTQYF
TRBJ2-7 | TRBV6-5 | CASTKLRGDSYEQYF
TRBJ1-2 | TRBV5-5 | CASSLRQNQYGYTF
TRBJ1-4 | TRBV6-2/TRBV6-3 | CASSYPPGQTNEKLFF
TRBJ2-1 | TRBV7-3 | CASSPAGTSGNEQFF
TRBJ2-7 | TRBV27 | CASSLIAGGGYEQYF
TRBJ1-2 | TRBV9 | CASSFDKLNYGYTF
TRBJ2-7 | TRBV20-1 | CSASRPGQGVGLTIGTYEQYF
TRBJ1-3 | TRBV5-1 | CASSSSGGEGNTIYF
TRBJ1-5 | TRBV19 | CASRDRGGQPQHF
TRBJ1-5 | TRBV3-1/TRBV3-2 | CASSQGSNQPQHF
TRBJ1-1 | TRBV3-1/TRBV3-2 | CASSQDLVNTEAFF
TRBJ2-3 | TRBV11-3 | CASSRGRQGKGTDTQYF
TRBJ1-2 | TRBV2 | CASHLRDRGLGYTF
TRBJ2-7 | TRBV5-1 | CASSPGLAAYEQYF
TRBJ1-1 | TRBV19 | CASSGIENTEAFF
TRBJ1-6 | TRBV19 | CASSHQGIGSPLHF
TRBJ2-6 | TRBV14 | CASSQPFHKGLSGANVLTF
TRBJ1-2 | TRBV12-3/TRBV12-4 | CASSLQAYGYTF
TRBJ1-6 | TRBV25-1 | CASSEGEGGSSYNSPLHF
TRBJ1-5 | TRBV16 | CASSPGTYSNQPQHF
TRBJ2-5 | TRBV5-6 | CASIHLETQYF
TRBJ1-5 | TRBV14 | CALHGGCQPQHF
TRBJ1-2 | TRBV4-3 | CASSQDRGGYGYTF
TRBJ1-6 | TRBV6-5 | CASTLNAGQPVHF
TRBJ1-1 | TRBV18 | CASSPLMGSLLGGTEAFF
TRBJ1-5 | TRBV18 | CASSPPGQGQPQHF
TRBJ2-7 | TRBV5-4 | CASSFDSGGAGEQYF
TRBJ2-3 | TRBV7-3 | CASSLRQDTDTQYF
TRBJ1-1 | TRBV6-5 | CASSRTETNTEAFF
TRBJ2-3 | TRBV4-3 | CASSPTVAGRTDTQYF
TRBJ1-2 | TRBV15 | CATSRRGINYGYTF
TRBJ1-5 | TRBV30 | CAWSAGQGRNQPQHF
TRBJ2-5 | TRBV6-6 | CASSPRRGEETQYF
TRBJ2-5 | TRBV7-8 | CASSLQSGGETQYF
TRBJ1-4 | TRBV6-5 | CASSYVSRGLSEKLFF
TRBJ1-5 | TRBV30 | CAWSVSGTVNQPQHF
TRBJ2-1 | TRBV7-2 | CASSLTRDNEQFF
TRBJ2-3 | TRBV11-1 | CASSLSTDTQYF
TRBJ1-4 | TRBV7-6 | CASSPRGGGTTNEKLFF
TRBJ1-1 | TRBV4-2 | CASSQDTEAFF
TRBJ1-6 | TRBV25-1 | CASSDFRLDNSPLHF
TRBJ2-6 | TRBV23-1 | CASSQGTGGLKITGANVLTF
TRBJ1-5 | TRBV7-2 | CASIKGSQPQHF
TRBJ1-4 | TRBV18 | CASSPSGARNEKLFF
TRBJ1-6 | TRBV5-1 | CASSLAEDSPLHF
TRBJ1-2 | TRBV27 | CASSSTWDSYGYTF
TRBJ1-1 | TRBV6-2/TRBV6-3 | CASSIRTGAEAFF
TRBJ2-2 | TRBV7-3 | CASSLGSTGELFF
TRBJ2-1 | TRBV15 | CATSSTSGAFNEQFF
TRBJ1-1 | TRBV12-3/TRBV12-4 | CASSNRVNTEAFF
TRBJ1-1 | TRBV9 | CASSPQGKNTEAFF
TRBJ1-4 | TRBV9 | CASSVDRAATNEKLFF
TRBJ1-4 | TRBV12-3/TRBV12-4 | CASSLEEKLFF